The 14 T cell receptor beta chains below all came from one sample that was sequenced in a study of control samples from healthy donors and cancer patients. Measured with immunoSEQ multiplex PCR; TCRdb has only the in-frame clones, and not every one. The sample has tens of thousands of clones, around four fifths seen once. The specimen sequenced was blood. These receptors were obtained from a man between 60 and 75 years old in good health.

This clone was detected a few times. The V call is TRBV4-3, the J call TRBJ1-2; D uncertain. The CDR3 loop spans 14 amino acids. Germline V gene lookup returns CDR1 LGHNA and CDR2 YSLEER. V shed 0 bases and J shed 3 bases, with 8 bases lying between them. The CDR3 DNA follows: TGCGCCAGCAGCCAAGATGGAAGTTACTATGGCTACACCTTC. It yields the protein CASSQDGSYYGYTF.

The chain has TRBV5-1 and TRBJ1-1; D remains ambiguous. V dropped 2 bases and J dropped 0 bases, with 5 bases sitting between them. This CDR3 has 13 residues. Per germline, CDR1 SGHRS and CDR2 YFSETQ. CDR3 loop: CASSFEMNTEAFF. CDR3 nucleotides: TGCGCCAGCAGCTTTGAGATGAACACTGAAGCTTTCTTT.

With respect to this clone: Different DNA sequences within this sample yield the same CDR3. The rearrangement joins TRBV7-3 to TRBJ1-1; D possibly corresponds to TRBD1 (5 bases). Germline V CDR1 and CDR2: SGHTA, FQGTGA. The CDR3 extends over 13 amino acids. V was trimmed by 2 bases and J by 1 base, leaving 5 bases between them. The CDR3 reads CASSLGANTEAFF. The CDR3 bases are TGTGCCAGCAGCTTAGGGGCGAACACTGAAGCTTTCTTT.

This clone showed up just once. The V call is TRBV13, the J call TRBJ1-6; TRBD1 aligns across 9 bases. The CDR3 runs to 18 residues. Germline V gene data show CDR1 as PRHDT and CDR2 as FYEKMQ (reference sequence). V was clipped by 1 base and J by 8 bases; unmatched bases: 12. The CDR3 reads CASSLVPPGTGTYSPLHF. The CDR3 DNA is TGTGCCAGCAGCTTAGTACCACCGGGGACAGGGACTTATTCACCCCTCCACTTT.

This chain connects TRBV5-1 to TRBJ1-2; 8 bases match TRBD1. CDR1 is SGHRS and CDR2 is YFSETQ in the germline V gene. The CDR3 sequence is 13 residues long. V was pared by 6 bases and J by 6 bases, with 7 bases of the junction left unmatched. The CDR3 DNA reads as TGCGCCAGCATGCAGGGGGCGTTAGATGGCTACACCTTC. Protein: CASMQGALDGYTF. Drawing the rest from reference TRBV5-1 and TRBJ1-2, the complete variable domain is KAGVTQTPRYLIKTRGQQVTLSCSPISGHRSVSWYQQTPGQGLQFLFEYFSETQRNKGNFPGRFSGRQFSNSRSEMNVSTLELGDSALYLCASMQGALDGYTFGSGTRLTVV.

The J gene is TRBJ2-2, the V gene TRBV5-1; TRBD1 agrees at 8 bases. The V segment lost 3 bases and the J segment 7 bases; nucleotides outside the gene matches: 5. Germline CDR1 is SGHRS and CDR2 is YFSETQ. This CDR3 is 14 amino acids long. In DNA form, the CDR3 reads TGCGCCAGCAGCTCGACAGGGGACGTCGGGGAGCTGTTTTTT. Translated: CASSSTGDVGELFF.

The chain links TRBV19 to TRBJ1-5; 7 bases align to TRBD1. Germline CDR1 is LNHDA and CDR2 is SQIVND (reference sequence). Trimming at V came to 9 bases and at J to 0 bases, leaving 11 bases not matched to a gene. This CDR3 contains 16 residues. CDR3 region: CASVRDRFYSNQPQHF. In nucleotides, the CDR3 is TGTGCCAGCGTCCGGGACAGATTTTATAGCAATCAGCCCCAGCATTTT.

This clone was recorded a few times. This chain connects TRBV9 to TRBJ1-4; possible D gene TRBD1, 5 bases. V gave up 0 bases and J gave up 7 bases, with 10 bases separating them. This CDR3 has 14 residues. Germline V gene lookup returns CDR1 SGDLS and CDR2 YYNGEE. The CDR3 DNA is TGTGCCAGCAGCGTAGACCCAGGGAGTGAAAAACTGTTTTTT. This encodes CASSVDPGSEKLFF. Full variable domain (missing parts from reference TRBV9 and TRBJ1-4): DSGVTQTPKHLITATGQRVTLRCSPRSGDLSVYWYQQSLDQGLQFLIQYYNGEERAKGNILERFSAQQFPDLHSELNLSSLELGDSALYFCASSVDPGSEKLFFGSGTQLSVL.

This chain connects TRBV11-3 to TRBJ1-2, with unresolved D. Looked up from germline, CDR1 is SGHNT and CDR2 is YENEEA. The CDR3 spans 14 residues. The germline V and J ends were trimmed by 1 base and 7 bases, with 13 bases remaining between them. The DNA for the CDR3 is TGTGCCAGCAGCTTAGGTCCAGGAGAAGGTGGCTACACCTTC. Translated: CASSLGPGEGGYTF.

The chain recombines TRBV6-5 with TRBJ2-1; a weak D match, TRBD2 (6 bases). Trimming took off 11 bases at V and 0 bases at J, with 14 bases between the two ends. Germline assignment: CDR1 MNHEY and CDR2 SVGAGI. This CDR3 region has 14 residues. Written as DNA, the CDR3 is TGTGCCGTAGACCGGGACTTCTCCTACAATGAGCAGTTCTTC. As protein: CAVDRDFSYNEQFF.

The J gene is TRBJ2-2, the V gene TRBV5-6; a weak D match, TRBD1 (6 bases). CDR3 length: 15 amino acids. The ends were cut back, 1 base at V and 4 bases at J, with 11 bases in the middle. CDR1 and CDR2 (germline): SGHDT, YYEEEE. CDR3 loop: CASSLQGRGTGELFF. The CDR3 bases are TGTGCCAGCAGCTTGCAGGGGCGCGGCACCGGGGAGCTGTTTTTT.

CDR3 bases: TGTGCCAGCAGCCCGAGCGGGGGGGAGCAGTACTTC. This translates into CASSPSGGEQYF. The chain recombines TRBV11-2 with TRBJ2-7; 9 bases line up with TRBD2. The V gene end was trimmed by 5 bases and the J gene end by 7 bases; junction bases not matched to a gene: 3. CDR1 and CDR2 (germline): SGHAT, FQNNGV. The CDR3 loop spans 12 amino acids.

This clone occurred once. This rearrangement joins TRBV9 to TRBJ1-6; a weak D match, TRBD1 (6 bases). The CDR3 runs to 14 residues. Trimming took 3 bases from V and 4 from J, leaving 8 bases between them. Germline assignment: CDR1 SGDLS and CDR2 YYNGEE. Here the CDR3 DNA reads TGTGCCAGCAGCGGAACAGGGTATAATTCACCCCTCCACTTT. It is translated as CASSGTGYNSPLHF.

The chain is built from TRBV7-2 and TRBJ2-3; TRBD2 matches at 15 bases. Germline V gene lookup returns CDR1 SGHTA and CDR2 FQGNSA. Trimming removed 4 bases from V and 2 bases from J; junction bases left unmatched: 7. This CDR3 is 18 amino acids long. CDR3 residues: CASSSRGLAGGITDTQYF. In DNA form, the CDR3 reads TGTGCCAGCAGCTCAAGGGGACTAGCGGGGGGTATCACAGATACGCAGTATTTT.